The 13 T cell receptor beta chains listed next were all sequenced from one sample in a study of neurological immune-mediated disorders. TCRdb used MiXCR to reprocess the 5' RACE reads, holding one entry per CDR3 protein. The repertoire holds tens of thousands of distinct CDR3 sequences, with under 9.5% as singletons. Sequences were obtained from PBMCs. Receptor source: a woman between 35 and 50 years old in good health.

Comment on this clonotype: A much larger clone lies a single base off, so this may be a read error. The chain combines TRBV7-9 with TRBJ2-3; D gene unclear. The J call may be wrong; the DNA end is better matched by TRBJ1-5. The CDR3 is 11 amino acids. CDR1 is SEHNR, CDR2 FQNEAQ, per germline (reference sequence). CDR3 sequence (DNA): TGTGCCAGCAGCCGAGCAGATACGCAGCATTTT. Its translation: CASSRADTQHF.

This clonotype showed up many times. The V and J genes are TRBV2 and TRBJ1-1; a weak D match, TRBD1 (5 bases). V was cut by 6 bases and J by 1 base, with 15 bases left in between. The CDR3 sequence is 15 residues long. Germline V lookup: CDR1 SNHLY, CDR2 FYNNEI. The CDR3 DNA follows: TGTGCCAGCAGCCCCCCAGGGTTCAGGAACACTGAAGCTTTCTTT. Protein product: CASSPPGFRNTEAFF.

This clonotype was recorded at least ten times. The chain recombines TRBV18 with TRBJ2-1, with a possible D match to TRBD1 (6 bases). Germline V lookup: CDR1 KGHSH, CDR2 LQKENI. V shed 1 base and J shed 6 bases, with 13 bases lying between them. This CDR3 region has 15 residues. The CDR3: CASSPLGAGANEQFF. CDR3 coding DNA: TGTGCCAGCTCACCACTGGGCGCAGGGGCCAATGAGCAGTTCTTC.

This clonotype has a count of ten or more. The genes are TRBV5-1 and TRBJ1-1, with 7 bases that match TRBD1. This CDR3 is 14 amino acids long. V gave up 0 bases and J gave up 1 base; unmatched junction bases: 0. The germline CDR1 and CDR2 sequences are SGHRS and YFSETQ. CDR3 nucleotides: TGCGCCAGCAGCTTGGAGGGGGCGAACACTGAAGCTTTCTTT. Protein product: CASSLEGANTEAFF.

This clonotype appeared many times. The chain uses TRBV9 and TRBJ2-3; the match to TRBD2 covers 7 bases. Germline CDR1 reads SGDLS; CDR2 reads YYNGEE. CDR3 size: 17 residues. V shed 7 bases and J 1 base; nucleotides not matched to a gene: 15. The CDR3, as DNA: TGTGCCAGCGCCTATGAAAAGGAGCGGGGCCGCACAGATACGCAGTATTTT. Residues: CASAYEKERGRTDTQYF.

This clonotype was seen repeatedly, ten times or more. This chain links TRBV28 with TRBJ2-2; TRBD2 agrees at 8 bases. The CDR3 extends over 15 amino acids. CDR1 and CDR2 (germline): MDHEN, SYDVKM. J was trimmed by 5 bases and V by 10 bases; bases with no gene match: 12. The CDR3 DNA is TGTGCCATTCTACGGGGGGGAAGAAAAACCGGGGAGCTGTTTTTT. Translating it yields CAILRGGRKTGELFF.

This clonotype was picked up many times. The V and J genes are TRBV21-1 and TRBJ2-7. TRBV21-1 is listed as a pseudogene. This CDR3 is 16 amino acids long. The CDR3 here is CASSSSTPRRTYEQYF. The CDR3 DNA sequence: TGTGCCAGCAGCTCCTCTACACCGAGGAGGACCTACGAGCAGTACTTC.

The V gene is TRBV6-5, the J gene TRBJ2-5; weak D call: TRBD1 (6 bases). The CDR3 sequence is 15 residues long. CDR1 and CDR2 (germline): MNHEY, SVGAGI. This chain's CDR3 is CVSSYFAGVQETQYF. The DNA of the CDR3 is TGTGTTAGCAGTTACTTCGCAGGGGTTCAAGAGACCCAGTACTTC.

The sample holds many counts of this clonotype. This CDR3 reads CSARPRQGLDYGYTF. The CDR3 nucleotides are TGCAGTGCTAGGCCTCGACAGGGGTTAGACTATGGCTACACCTTC. This rearrangement joins TRBV20-1 to TRBJ1-2, with 8 bases aligning to TRBD1. Germline V gives CDR1 DFQATT, CDR2 SNEGSKA (reference sequence). The V gene end was trimmed by 3 bases and the J gene end by 3 bases; junction bases not matched to a gene: 9. CDR3 length: 15 residues.

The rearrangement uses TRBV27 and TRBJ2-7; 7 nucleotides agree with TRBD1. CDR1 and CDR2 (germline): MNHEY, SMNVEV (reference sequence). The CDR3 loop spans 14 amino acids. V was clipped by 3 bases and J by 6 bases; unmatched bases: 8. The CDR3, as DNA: TGTGCCAGCAGTTTTGCAGGGGGTCAGGGCGAGCAGTACTTC. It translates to CASSFAGGQGEQYF.

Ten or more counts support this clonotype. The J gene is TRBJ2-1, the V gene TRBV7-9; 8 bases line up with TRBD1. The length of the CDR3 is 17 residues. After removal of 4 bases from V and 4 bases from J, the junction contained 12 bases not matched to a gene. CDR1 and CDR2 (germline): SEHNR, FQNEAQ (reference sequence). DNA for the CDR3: TGTGCCAGCAGCTCCGGCCGGACAGGGAGCCCTTACAATGAGCAGTTCTTC. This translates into CASSSGRTGSPYNEQFF.

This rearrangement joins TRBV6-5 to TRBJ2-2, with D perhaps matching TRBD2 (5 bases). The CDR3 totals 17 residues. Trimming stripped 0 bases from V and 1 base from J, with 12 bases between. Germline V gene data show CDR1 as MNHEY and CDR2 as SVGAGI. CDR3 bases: TGTGCCAGCAGTTACTCGAGGCTAGCTAAGAACACCGGGGAGCTGTTTTTT. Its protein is CASSYSRLAKNTGELFF.

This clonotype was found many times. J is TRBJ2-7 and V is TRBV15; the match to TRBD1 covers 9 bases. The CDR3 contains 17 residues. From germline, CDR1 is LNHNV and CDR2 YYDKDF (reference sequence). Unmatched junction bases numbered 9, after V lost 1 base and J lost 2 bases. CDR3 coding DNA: TGTGCCACCAGCAGAGCTTCTTTCGGGACAGGGCCCTACGAGCAGTACTTC. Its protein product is CATSRASFGTGPYEQYF. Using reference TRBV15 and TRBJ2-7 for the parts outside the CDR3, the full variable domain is DAMVIQNPRYQVTQFGKPVTLSCSQTLNHNVMYWYQQKSSQAPKLLFHYYDKDFNNEADTPDNFQSRRPNTSFCFLDIRSPGLGDTAMYLCATSRASFGTGPYEQYFGPGTRLTVT.